One sample yielded the 11 T cell receptor beta chains listed below, sequenced in a study of T cells in Graves' hyperthyroidism and ophthalmopathy. Amplified regions were TCR beta CDR3 sequences from RNA transcripts. Primed by the HTBI set, a first-round RT-PCR was run on the TCR CDR3. TCRdb analysed the multiplex PCR reads with MiXCR anew, one entry per CDR3 protein. Of almost 600,000 distinct CDR3 sequences in the sample, roughly 14% were seen once. The sequencing sample was made of blood. The origin of the receptors is a woman aged 25 to 45 with Graves' hyperthyroidism that later progressed to Graves' ophthalmopathy.

This clonotype has a handful of counts. A read error is possible here, since a much larger clone lies one base away. The rearrangement joins TRBV7-9 to TRBJ1-4, with TRBD1 matching over 7 bases. The CDR3 sequence is 15 residues long. Germline CDR1 SEHNR, CDR2 FQNEAQ (reference sequence). The CDR3: CVSSLTGEANEKLFF. DNA of the CDR3: TGTGTCAGCAGCCTCACAGGGGAAGCTAATGAAAAACTGTTTTTT.

This clonotype has ten or more counts. The chain recombines TRBV4-1 with TRBJ2-7; perhaps TRBD2 as D (5 bases). From germline, CDR1 is MGHRA and CDR2 YSYEKL. CDR3 size: 15 residues. V lost 0 bases and J 3 bases, leaving 12 bases between the germline ends. The CDR3 loop reads CASSQEEGGVYEQYF. In nucleotides, the CDR3 is TGCGCCAGCAGCCAAGAAGAGGGTGGGGTCTACGAGCAGTACTTC.

This clonotype has a count of ten or more. The chain has TRBV19 and TRBJ1-1; TRBD1 matches at 8 bases. The CDR3 length is 17 residues. The germline V gene has CDR1 LNHDA and CDR2 SQIVND (reference sequence). V shed 3 bases, J shed 5 bases, and the junction held 14 bases outside the gene matches. The CDR3, as DNA: TGTGCCAGTAGTATGCCCGGCAGGGGGCTAATGGGGACTGAAGCTTTCTTT. Translation: CASSMPGRGLMGTEAFF. The full variable domain, in which reference TRBV19 and TRBJ1-1 provide the parts outside the CDR3, is DGGITQSPKYLFRKEGQNVTLSCEQNLNHDAMYWYRQDPGQGLRLIYYSQIVNDFQKGDIAEGYSVSREKKESFPLTVTSAQKNPTAFYLCASSMPGRGLMGTEAFFGQGTRLTVV.

This clonotype was counted at least ten times. This chain uses TRBV10-3 with TRBJ1-6, with a weak D call TRBD1 (5 bases). This CDR3 has 10 residues. V dropped 7 bases and J dropped 15 bases, with 10 bases sitting between them. Germline lookup yields CDR1 ENHRY and CDR2 SYGVKD. CDR3 coding DNA: TGTGCCATCAAGACAGCTGGCCTCCACTTT. Its translation: CAIKTAGLHF.

This clonotype was detected ten times or more. CDR3 nucleotides: TGCAGCGTTGGGGGACTAGTTGGTGATGAGCAGTTCTTC. It is translated as CSVGGLVGDEQFF. The J gene is TRBJ2-1, the V gene TRBV29-1, with 8 bases fitting TRBD2. The CDR3 loop spans 13 amino acids. Looked up from germline, CDR1 is SQVTM and CDR2 is ANQGSEA. V trimming: 4 bases; J trimming: 8 bases; junction bases outside the gene matches: 7.

This clonotype was seen at least ten times. This chain connects TRBV5-1 to TRBJ2-5; weak D call: TRBD1 (5 bases). The CDR3 is 13 residues long. Germline CDR1 and CDR2: SGHRS and YFSETQ. Trimming removed 2 bases at V and 5 bases at J, with 10 bases between. The CDR3 spells CASSFRVGETQYF. In DNA form, the CDR3 reads TGCGCCAGCAGCTTCAGGGTAGGGGAGACCCAGTACTTC.

This clonotype has only a few counts. This chain's CDR3 is CASSLFVGGNEQFF. CDR3 bases: TGTGCCAGCAGCCTCTTTGTAGGGGGAAATGAGCAGTTCTTC. This sequence joins TRBV3-1 and TRBJ2-1, with a tentative D call TRBD1 (6 bases). Germline-derived CDR1 and CDR2 are LGHDT and YNNKEL (reference sequence). With 4 bases removed from V and 7 bases from J, the gap between germline ends came to 14 bases. The CDR3 is made up of 14 amino acids.

This clonotype was counted at least ten times. The genes are TRBV7-8 and TRBJ2-5; TRBD2 is a possible D gene (6 bases). V lost 6 bases and J 2 bases, leaving 10 bases between the germline ends. Germline lookup yields CDR1 SGHVS and CDR2 FQNEAQ. The CDR3 loop spans 13 amino acids. CDR3 nucleotides: TGTGCCAGCAGTTCGGGGGTACAAGAGACCCAGTACTTC. Its translation is CASSSGVQETQYF. Drawing the rest from reference TRBV7-8 and TRBJ2-5, the complete variable domain is GAGVSQSPRYKVAKRGQDVALRCDPISGHVSLFWYQQALGQGPEFLTYFQNEAQLDKSGLPSDRFFAERPEGSVSTLKIQRTQQEDSAVYLCASSSGVQETQYFGPGTRLLVL.

This clonotype was found many times. The chain uses TRBV2 and TRBJ1-6; no clear D. Germline V lookup: CDR1 SNHLY, CDR2 FYNNEI. V shed 6 bases and J shed 10 bases, with 19 bases lying between them. CDR3 length: 15 residues. CDR3 in amino acids: CASSAGPQVASPLHF. The CDR3 region has the DNA TGTGCCAGCAGCGCTGGGCCTCAGGTGGCCTCACCCCTCCACTTT.

At least ten counts were recorded for this clonotype. The CDR3 nucleotides read TGCAGCGTTGAAGGGGGGACAGATGAGCAGTTCTTC. Translated: CSVEGGTDEQFF. This chain uses TRBV29-1 with TRBJ2-1; 7 bases are a match to TRBD1. CDR3 length equals 12 residues. The trim removed 1 base at V and 8 bases at J, leaving 2 bases unmatched. CDR1 is SQVTM and CDR2 is ANQGSEA in the germline V gene.

This clonotype is a singleton in its sample. Just one base apart from a much larger clone, this may be a read error. The gene calls are TRBV5-8 and TRBJ2-1; possibly TRBD1 for D (6 bases). CDR1 is SGHTS and CDR2 is YDEGEE in the germline V gene. V was trimmed by 3 bases and J by 7 bases, leaving 11 bases between them. The CDR3 is made up of 13 amino acids. CDR3 nucleotide sequence: TGTGCCAGCAGCTGGGGGCAAAGGAATGAGCAGTTCTTC. Amino acids: CASSWGQRNEQFF.